The 22 T cell receptor beta chains below were found in one sample sequenced in a study of human T cells and chemical hapten exposure. Time point: pre-sensitization, week 0. Treatment described: therapeutic diphenylcyclopropenone sensitization with weekly scalp DPC. From the RACE reads, TCRdb called clonotypes with MiXCR, one entry per CDR3 protein. Among 50,000 to 65,000 distinct CDR3 sequences listed, around a tenth were seen once. The sample here was whole blood, taken in connection with sensitization to the hapten diphenylcyclopropenone (DPC). The origin of the receptors is a woman between 40 and 50 years old with alopecia areata. Some clones in this sample may be carry-over from other donors' samples.

This clonotype was seen a few times. The chain combines TRBV3-1 with TRBJ1-1; the match to TRBD1 covers 8 bases. The CDR3 covers 16 residues. In germline, CDR1 is LGHDT, CDR2 YNNKEL (reference sequence). The V segment lost 1 base and the J segment 0 bases; nucleotides outside the gene matches: 4. The CDR3 loop is CASSQGTGGMNTEAFF. Written as DNA, the CDR3 is TGTGCCAGCAGCCAAGGAACAGGGGGAATGAACACTGAAGCTTTCTTT.

This clonotype was counted only a few times. The gene calls are TRBV3-1 and TRBJ2-5, with a tentative D call TRBD2 (5 bases). This CDR3 contains 14 residues. Germline V gene sequence: CDR1 LGHDT, CDR2 YNNKEL (reference sequence). Trimming left V 7 bases short and J 0 bases short, with 12 bases between. CDR3 region: CASTSSGNQETQYF. CDR3 nucleotide sequence: TGTGCCAGCACCTCGAGCGGAAACCAAGAGACCCAGTACTTC.

In its sample, this clonotype was seen a few times. The V gene is TRBV12-3 or TRBV12-4, the J gene TRBJ1-2; unclear D gene. The CDR3 is 14 amino acids. V dropped 5 bases and J dropped 4 bases, with 14 bases sitting between them. CDR3 sequence reads: CASSPGRTAYGYTF. As DNA, the CDR3 is TGTGCCAGCAGTCCTGGACGGACGGCCTATGGCTACACCTTC.

This clonotype came up many times. The chain couples TRBV7-6 to TRBJ1-2; the match to TRBD1 covers 10 bases. The CDR3 sequence is 15 residues long. V trimming: 0 bases; J trimming: 8 bases; junction bases outside the gene matches: 6. Germline assignment: CDR1 SGHVS and CDR2 FNYEAQ. CDR3 nucleotide sequence: TGTGCCAGCAGCTTAGCCGCCGGGACAGGGGCGGGCTACACCTTC. Its translation is CASSLAAGTGAGYTF. Full variable domain (missing parts from reference TRBV7-6 and TRBJ1-2): GAGVSQSPRYKVTKRGQDVALRCDPISGHVSLYWYRQALGQGPEFLTYFNYEAQQDKSGLPNDRFSAERPEGSISTLTIQRTEQRDSAMYRCASSLAAGTGAGYTFGSGTRLTVV.

The chain has TRBV29-1 and TRBJ2-3, with no clear D. Germline V CDR1 and CDR2: SQVTM, ANQGSEA. CDR3 length: 12 amino acids. The V end lost 3 bases, the J end lost 1 base, and 5 bases lay between the germline ends. CDR3 sequence: CSVEAGTDTQYF. CDR3 DNA sequence: TGCAGCGTTGAGGCGGGCACAGATACGCAGTATTTT.

The chain carries TRBV5-4 and TRBJ1-2; 8 positions agree with TRBD1. The germline CDR1 and CDR2 sequences are SGHNT and YYREEE (reference sequence). The CDR3 runs 16 residues. V shed 4 bases and J 0 bases; nucleotides not matched to a gene: 8. The CDR3 protein is CASSRRGLASNYGYTF. In DNA form, the CDR3 reads TGTGCCAGCAGCCGCAGGGGGCTAGCCTCTAACTATGGCTACACCTTC.

The chain has TRBV20-1 and TRBJ2-7; 8 positions agree with TRBD2. Germline CDR1 reads DFQATT; CDR2 reads SNEGSKA (reference sequence). This CDR3 comprises 14 residues. Trimming at V came to 3 bases and at J to 3 bases, leaving 7 bases not matched to a gene. The CDR3 coding sequence is TGCAGTGCTAGGGCTAGCGGGTTACTCTACGAGCAGTACTTC. This codes for CSARASGLLYEQYF.

This clonotype has ten or more counts. This sequence joins TRBV7-6 and TRBJ2-7, with TRBD1 identical over 10 bases. The CDR3 covers 16 residues. The V and J ends lost 3 bases and 6 bases, in that order; junction bases with no gene match: 11. The germline CDR1 and CDR2 sequences are SGHVS and FNYEAQ. The CDR3: CASSLPRDRGQGEQYF. The CDR3, as DNA: TGTGCCAGCAGCTTGCCGAGAGACAGGGGGCAGGGCGAGCAGTACTTC.

This chain connects TRBV6-5 to TRBJ2-3, with D perhaps TRBD2 (6 bases). The V and J ends lost 7 bases and 5 bases respectively, with 16 bases between them. Per the germline V gene, CDR1 is MNHEY and CDR2 is SVGAGI. The CDR3 sequence is 14 residues long. CDR3 DNA sequence: TGTGCCAGCACTCGCCTGGGGGAGGAAGATACGCAGTATTTT. This codes for CASTRLGEEDTQYF.

Ten or more counts support this clonotype. V and J are TRBV12-3 or TRBV12-4 and TRBJ2-7; TRBD2 aligns across 12 bases. V lost 3 bases to trimming and J lost 0 bases; unmatched junction nucleotides: 6. CDR3 length: 17 residues. The CDR3 sequence: CASSFRLAGALSYEQYF. CDR3 nucleotide sequence: TGTGCCAGCAGTTTCAGACTAGCGGGGGCTCTCTCCTACGAGCAGTACTTC.

A few counts support this clonotype. This chain joins TRBV29-1 and TRBJ2-7; TRBD2 agrees at 10 bases. With 1 base clipped from V and 4 bases from J, the junction kept 4 bases outside the gene matches. The CDR3 loop spans 14 amino acids. From germline, CDR1 is SQVTM and CDR2 ANQGSEA. The CDR3, as DNA: TGCAGCGTTGAAGGACTAGCGGGTTTTTACGAGCAGTACTTC. Amino acids: CSVEGLAGFYEQYF.

This clonotype was counted at least ten times. The CDR3 region has the DNA TGTGCCAGCCGCGGACCGACGAGCAATCAGCCCCAGCATTTT. It codes for CASRGPTSNQPQHF. The chain couples TRBV6-1 to TRBJ1-5; D not resolved. The V and J ends lost 8 bases and 1 base respectively, with 12 bases between them. Germline lookup yields CDR1 MNHNS and CDR2 SASEGT. CDR3 length: 14 residues.

This clonotype was counted many times. The chain has TRBV29-1 and TRBJ2-2; no definite D call. V lost 1 base and J 5 bases, leaving 5 bases between the germline ends. This CDR3 contains 12 residues. CDR1 and CDR2 from the germline V gene are SQVTM and ANQGSEA. DNA for the CDR3: TGCAGCGTTGAAGGTTTGACCGGGGAGCTGTTTTTT. It specifies CSVEGLTGELFF.

Details on this clonotype: This may be a read error: a much more frequent sequence differs by one nucleotide. The chain recombines TRBV5-8 with TRBJ2-4, with 9 bases identical to TRBD1. There are 16 residues in the CDR3. Germline CDR1 reads SGHTS; CDR2 reads YDEGEE. Here the CDR3 reads CANSFRDRVSKNIQYF. The CDR3 bases are TGTGCCAACAGCTTCCGGGACAGGGTATCCAAAAACATTCAGTACTTC.

In its sample, this clonotype was seen many times. The rearrangement uses TRBV18 and TRBJ1-1; TRBD1 might be the D (5 bases). The V gene's germline CDR1 is KGHSH and CDR2 LQKENI. This CDR3 contains 16 residues. V was cut by 1 base and J by 3 bases, with 15 bases left in between. The CDR3 nucleotides read TGTGCCAGCTCACCACTCGTTGGGGGAATGGACACTGAAGCTTTCTTT. As protein: CASSPLVGGMDTEAFF.

In its sample, this clonotype was seen many times. This chain uses TRBV4-1 with TRBJ2-7; D gene unclear. Germline V lookup: CDR1 MGHRA, CDR2 YSYEKL. The CDR3 loop spans 15 amino acids. Trimming cost V 4 bases and J 2 bases, with 15 bases left between them. CDR3 nucleotide sequence: TGCGCCAGCAGCCCCCTCGACGAACCTCCCTACGAGCAGTACTTC. Protein sequence: CASSPLDEPPYEQYF.

This clonotype was seen a handful of times. The V gene is TRBV5-4, the J gene TRBJ2-7, with D tentatively TRBD2 (5 bases). From germline, CDR1 is SGHNT and CDR2 YYREEE (reference sequence). V was clipped by 3 bases and J by 7 bases, with 11 bases between them. This CDR3 has 12 residues. CDR3 in amino acids: CASSSSPGEQYF. The CDR3 DNA is TGTGCCAGCAGCTCCTCTCCGGGGGAGCAGTACTTC.

This clonotype has a count of ten or more. The rearrangement joins TRBV18 to TRBJ1-2; D not resolved. This CDR3 spans 14 amino acids. Trimming cost V 3 bases and J 8 bases, with 16 bases left between them. The germline gives CDR1 KGHSH, CDR2 LQKENI. CDR3 coding DNA: TGTGCCAGCTCACCGGAAGCCGGTAATGGAGGCTACACCTTC. It translates to CASSPEAGNGGYTF.

This clonotype was seen many times. CDR3 sequence (DNA): TGTGCCAGCAGCCAAGATCCACTAGCCTACGAGCAGTACTTC. Translated, it gives CASSQDPLAYEQYF. The chain is built from TRBV3-1 and TRBJ2-7, with D perhaps matching TRBD2 (5 bases). CDR3 length: 14 residues. The germline V gene has CDR1 LGHDT and CDR2 YNNKEL (reference sequence). Trimming cost V 0 bases and J 2 bases, with 8 bases left between them.

About this clonotype: Given a much more abundant clone one base away, this may be a read error. The chain is built from TRBV28 and TRBJ1-5; weak D call: TRBD1 (5 bases). CDR1 and CDR2 from the germline V gene are MDHEN and SYDVKM. CDR3 length: 14 residues. As DNA, the CDR3 is TGTACCAGCAGTTTCGGGCAGGGTGATCAGCCCCAGCATTTT. This sequence encodes CTSSFGQGDQPQHF. The entire variable domain, with the rest obtained from reference TRBV28 and TRBJ1-5, is as follows: DVKVTQSSRYLVKRTGEKVFLECVQDMDHENMFWYRQDPGLGLRLIYFSYDVKMKEKGDIPEGYSVSREKKERFSLILESASTNQTSMYLCTSSFGQGDQPQHFGDGTRLSIL.

This clonotype was picked up a small number of times. CDR3 bases: TGCGCCAGCAGCCAAGAAGAAGGGGGACTAACCTACGAGCAGTACTTC. As protein: CASSQEEGGLTYEQYF. This chain uses TRBV4-1 with TRBJ2-7; TRBD2 might be the D (7 bases). The CDR3 has 16 amino acids. With 0 bases removed from V and 2 bases from J, the gap between germline ends came to 14 bases. CDR1 is MGHRA and CDR2 is YSYEKL in the germline V gene.

This clonotype has only a few counts. V is TRBV5-4 and J is TRBJ2-2; perhaps D is TRBD1 or TRBD2 (5 bases each). The ends were cut back, 2 bases at V and 4 bases at J, with 12 bases in the middle. Germline assignment: CDR1 SGHNT and CDR2 YYREEE (reference sequence). CDR3 length equals 15 residues. CDR3 bases: TGTGCCAGCAGCTTTACGGCAGGGACCACCGGGGAGCTGTTTTTT. Residues: CASSFTAGTTGELFF.